What follows are 10 T cell receptor beta chains derived from one specimen sequenced in a study of blood T cell repertoires in COVID-19. Clones were sequenced by immunoSEQ multiplex PCR, and TCRdb holds only the in-frame ones, with some missing. The sample records about 170,000 clones, approximately 83% being singletons. Sequenced: peripheral blood. The receptors derive from a woman older than 75 with acute or convalescent COVID-19.

This rearrangement joins TRBV6-2 or TRBV6-3 to TRBJ1-3; the D gene is possibly TRBD1 (6 bases). Trimming left V 8 bases short and J 14 bases short, with 19 bases between. This CDR3 contains 12 residues. The germline V gene encodes CDR1 MNHEY and CDR2 SVGEGT. DNA for the CDR3: TGTGCCAGCGGCCCCTGGGGGGGCATCCTATATTTT. It specifies CASGPWGGILYF.

Here the CDR3 reads CASSPRAGSGELFF. In nucleotides, the CDR3 is TGTGCCAGCAGCCCTCGGGCAGGGTCCGGGGAGCTGTTTTTT. The J gene is TRBJ2-2, the V gene TRBV7-2; tentative D call: TRBD1 (5 bases). Germline-derived CDR1 and CDR2 are SGHTA and FQGNSA. CDR3 length: 14 residues. Trimming took 5 bases from V and 6 from J, leaving 13 bases between them.

This clone was observed a handful of times. This chain joins TRBV11-2 and TRBJ1-3; tentative D call: TRBD1 (6 bases). The CDR3 length is 15 residues. Trimming shortened V by 7 bases and J by 3 bases, and 16 bases separated the two germline ends. Germline CDR1 is SGHAT and CDR2 is FQNNGV. CDR3 in DNA: TGTGCCAGCACCGTTCAGGGGCTCGATGGAAACACCATATATTTT. Translated, it gives CASTVQGLDGNTIYF.

This chain uses TRBV12-3 or TRBV12-4 with TRBJ2-3; D not certain. Trimming removed 5 bases from V and 4 bases from J, with 7 bases in between. The CDR3 covers 12 residues. The CDR3 sequence: CASSLRPDTQYF. CDR3 DNA sequence: TGTGCCAGCAGTCTACGCCCAGATACGCAGTATTTT.

The chain employs TRBV7-9 and TRBJ1-5; no clear D. Trimming stripped 3 bases from V and 4 bases from J, with 7 bases between. Germline CDR1 reads SEHNR; CDR2 reads FQNEAQ (reference sequence). This CDR3 comprises 13 residues. DNA for the CDR3: TGTGCCAGCAGCTTGGAGGAAAATCAGCCCCAGCATTTT. Translating it yields CASSLEENQPQHF. The full variable domain, rest sourced from reference TRBV7-9 and TRBJ1-5, is DTGVSQNPRHKITKRGQNVTFRCDPISEHNRLYWYRQTLGQGPEFLTYFQNEAQLEKSRLLSDRFSAERPKGSFSTLEIQRTEQGDSAMYLCASSLEENQPQHFGDGTRLSIL.

CDR3 nucleotides: TGTGCCAGCAGCGCCCGGGAGATTATTCAGCCCCAGCATTTT. Amino acids: CASSAREIIQPQHF. V and J are TRBV6-5 and TRBJ1-5; D is ambiguous. With 6 bases removed from V and 6 bases from J, the gap between germline ends came to 15 bases. The CDR3 is made up of 14 amino acids. Germline V gene lookup returns CDR1 MNHEY and CDR2 SVGAGI.

The rearrangement links TRBV6-2 or TRBV6-3 to TRBJ1-5, with 8 bases identical to TRBD1. The junction had 7 bases not matched to a gene; V was cut back by 4 bases and J by 5 bases. The germline V gene has CDR1 MNHEY and CDR2 SVGEGT. The CDR3 covers 15 residues. As DNA, the CDR3 is TGTGCCAGCAGTTTGGTACAGGGGGAACATCAGCCCCAGCATTTT. This encodes CASSLVQGEHQPQHF.

This clone was observed a handful of times. This chain joins TRBV5-4 and TRBJ2-3; 7 nucleotides line up with TRBD1. Germline loops: CDR1 SGHNT, CDR2 YYREEE (reference sequence). Unmatched junction bases numbered 3, after V lost 4 bases and J lost 1 base. This CDR3 contains 14 residues. CDR3 nucleotide sequence: TGTGCCAGCAGCCCGGGACAGCGCACAGATACGCAGTATTTT. It is translated as CASSPGQRTDTQYF.

A few counts support this clone. V is TRBV7-8 and J is TRBJ2-7; D may be TRBD2 (5 bases). Trimming left V 0 bases short and J 5 bases short, with 17 bases between. CDR1 SGHVS and CDR2 FQNEAQ come from the germline V gene. The CDR3 has 16 residues. CDR3: CASSLAFSPGRNEQYF. Here the CDR3 DNA reads TGTGCCAGCAGCTTAGCGTTCTCGCCGGGAAGGAACGAGCAGTACTTC.

This chain connects TRBV13 to TRBJ1-6; TRBD1 is a possible D gene (5 bases). The CDR3 extends over 14 amino acids. Germline V CDR1 and CDR2: PRHDT, FYEKMQ (reference sequence). Trimming left V 0 bases short and J 9 bases short, with 9 bases between. The CDR3 bases are TGTGCCAGCAGCTTAGGGGGAACAGGTTCACCCCTCCACTTT. It codes for CASSLGGTGSPLHF.